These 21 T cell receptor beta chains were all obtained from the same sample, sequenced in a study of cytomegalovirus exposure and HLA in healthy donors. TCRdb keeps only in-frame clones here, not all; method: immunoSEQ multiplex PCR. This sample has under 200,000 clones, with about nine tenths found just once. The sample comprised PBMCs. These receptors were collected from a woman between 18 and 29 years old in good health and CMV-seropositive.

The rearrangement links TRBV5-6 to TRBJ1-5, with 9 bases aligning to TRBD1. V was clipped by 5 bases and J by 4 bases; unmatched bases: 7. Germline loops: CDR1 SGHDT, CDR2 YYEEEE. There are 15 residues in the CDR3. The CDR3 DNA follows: TGTGCCAGCAGACGAACAGGGGGCCCAAATCAGCCCCAGCATTTT. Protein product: CASRRTGGPNQPQHF.

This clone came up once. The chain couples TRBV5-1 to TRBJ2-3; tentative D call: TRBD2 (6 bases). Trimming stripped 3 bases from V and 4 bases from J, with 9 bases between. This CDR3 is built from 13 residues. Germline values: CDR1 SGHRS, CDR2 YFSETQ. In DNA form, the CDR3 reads TGCGCCAGCAGCTCCGGGGGTGCAGATACGCAGTATTTT. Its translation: CASSSGGADTQYF.

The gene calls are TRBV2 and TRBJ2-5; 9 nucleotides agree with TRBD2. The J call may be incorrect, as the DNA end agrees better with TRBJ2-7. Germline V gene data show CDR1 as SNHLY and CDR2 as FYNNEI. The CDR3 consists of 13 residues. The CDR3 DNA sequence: TGTGCCAGCAGGGCGGGAGGGTTTCGCGAGCAGTACTTC. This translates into CASRAGGFREQYF.

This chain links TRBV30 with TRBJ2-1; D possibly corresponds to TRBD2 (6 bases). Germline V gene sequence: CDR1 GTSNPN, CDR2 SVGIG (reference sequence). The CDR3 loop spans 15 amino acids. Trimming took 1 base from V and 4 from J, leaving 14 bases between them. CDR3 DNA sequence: TGTGCCTGGAGTGCTGGACTAAGCCTTTACAATGAGCAGTTCTTC. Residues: CAWSAGLSLYNEQFF. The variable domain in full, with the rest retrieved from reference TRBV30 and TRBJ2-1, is SQTIHQWPATLVQPVGSPLSLECTVEGTSNPNLYWYRQAAGRGLQLLFYSVGIGQISSEVPQNLSASRPQDRQFILSSKKLLLSDSGFYLCAWSAGLSLYNEQFFGPGTRLTVL.

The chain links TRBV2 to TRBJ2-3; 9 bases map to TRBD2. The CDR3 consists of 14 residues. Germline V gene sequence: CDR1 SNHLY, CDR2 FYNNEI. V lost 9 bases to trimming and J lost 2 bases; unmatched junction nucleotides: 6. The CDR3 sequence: CASEREENTDTQYF. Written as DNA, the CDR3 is TGTGCCAGTGAGCGGGAGGAGAACACAGATACGCAGTATTTT.

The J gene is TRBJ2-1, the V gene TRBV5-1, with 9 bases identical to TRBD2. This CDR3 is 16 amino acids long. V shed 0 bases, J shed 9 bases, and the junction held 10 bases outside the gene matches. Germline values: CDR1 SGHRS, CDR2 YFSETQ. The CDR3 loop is CASSLEPVAGEGEQFF. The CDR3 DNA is TGCGCCAGCAGCTTGGAACCGGTAGCGGGAGAAGGTGAGCAGTTCTTC.

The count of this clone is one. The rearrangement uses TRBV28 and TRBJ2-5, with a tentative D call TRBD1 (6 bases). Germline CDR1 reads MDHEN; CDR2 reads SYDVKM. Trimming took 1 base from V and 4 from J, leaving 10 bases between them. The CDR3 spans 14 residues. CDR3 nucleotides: TGTGCCAGCAGTTTATCAGGGGCCGTAGAGACCCAGTACTTC. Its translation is CASSLSGAVETQYF.

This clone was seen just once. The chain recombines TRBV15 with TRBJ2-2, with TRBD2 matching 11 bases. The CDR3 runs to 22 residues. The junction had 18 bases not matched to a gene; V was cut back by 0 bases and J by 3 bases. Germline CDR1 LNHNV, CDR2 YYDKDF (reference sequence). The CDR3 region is CATSRDMRVSGRAEMDTGELFF. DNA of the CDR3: TGTGCCACCAGCAGAGATATGAGGGTTAGCGGGAGGGCCGAGATGGACACCGGGGAGCTGTTTTTT.

The CDR3 loop reads CASSPTSAGDGGLTQYF. Here the CDR3 DNA reads TGCGCCAGCAGCCCCACTTCGGCGGGAGACGGGGGGCTGACCCAGTACTTC. J is TRBJ2-5 and V is TRBV5-1, with a possible D match to TRBD2 (7 bases). The CDR3 is 17 residues long. Germline V gene sequence: CDR1 SGHRS, CDR2 YFSETQ. V was shortened by 4 bases and J by 7 bases, with 26 bases between the two germline ends.

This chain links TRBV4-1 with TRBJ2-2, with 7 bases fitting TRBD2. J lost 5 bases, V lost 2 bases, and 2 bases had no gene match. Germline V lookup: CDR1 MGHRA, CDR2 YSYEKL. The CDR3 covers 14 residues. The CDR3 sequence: CASSQWRETGELFF. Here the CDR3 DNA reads TGCGCCAGCAGCCAATGGCGGGAGACCGGGGAGCTGTTTTTT.

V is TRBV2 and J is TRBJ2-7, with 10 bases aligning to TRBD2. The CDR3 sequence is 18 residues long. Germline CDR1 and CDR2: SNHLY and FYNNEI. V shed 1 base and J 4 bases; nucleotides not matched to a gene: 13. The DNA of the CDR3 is TGTGCCAGCAGTGAAGAGGGAGCGGGAGGGCCTTGGGGGTACGAGCAGTACTTC. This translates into CASSEEGAGGPWGYEQYF.

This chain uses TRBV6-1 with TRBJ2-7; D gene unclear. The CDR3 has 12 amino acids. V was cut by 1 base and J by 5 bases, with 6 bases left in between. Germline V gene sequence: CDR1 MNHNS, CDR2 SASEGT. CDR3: CASSEVGNEQYF. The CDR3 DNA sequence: TGTGCCAGCAGTGAAGTGGGCAACGAGCAGTACTTC.

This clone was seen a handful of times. The DNA of the CDR3 is TGTGCCAGCAAGGGACAGGGGGATTATGGCTACACCTTC. This sequence encodes CASKGQGDYGYTF. The J gene is TRBJ1-2, the V gene TRBV27; 11 nucleotides align to TRBD1. Trimming took 7 bases from V and 5 from J; bases not matched to a gene: 3. This CDR3 spans 13 amino acids. The V gene's germline CDR1 is MNHEY and CDR2 SMNVEV (reference sequence).

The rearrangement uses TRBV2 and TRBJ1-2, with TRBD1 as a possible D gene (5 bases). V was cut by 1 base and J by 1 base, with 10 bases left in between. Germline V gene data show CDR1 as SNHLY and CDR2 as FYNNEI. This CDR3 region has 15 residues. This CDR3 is CASSEGQNDNYGYTF. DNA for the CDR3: TGTGCCAGCAGTGAAGGACAGAACGATAACTATGGCTACACCTTC.

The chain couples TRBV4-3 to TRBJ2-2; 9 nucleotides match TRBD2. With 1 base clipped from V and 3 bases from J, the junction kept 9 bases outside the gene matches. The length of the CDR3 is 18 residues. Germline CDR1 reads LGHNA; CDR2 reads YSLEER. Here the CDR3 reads CASSQASLAGLDTGELFF. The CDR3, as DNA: TGCGCCAGCAGCCAAGCTAGCCTAGCGGGGCTAGACACCGGGGAGCTGTTTTTT.

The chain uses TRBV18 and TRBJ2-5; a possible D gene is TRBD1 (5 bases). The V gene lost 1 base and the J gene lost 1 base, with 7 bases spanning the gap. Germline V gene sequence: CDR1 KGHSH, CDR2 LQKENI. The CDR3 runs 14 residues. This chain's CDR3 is CASSPLRAQETQYF. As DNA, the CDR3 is TGTGCCAGCTCACCACTCAGGGCCCAAGAGACCCAGTACTTC.

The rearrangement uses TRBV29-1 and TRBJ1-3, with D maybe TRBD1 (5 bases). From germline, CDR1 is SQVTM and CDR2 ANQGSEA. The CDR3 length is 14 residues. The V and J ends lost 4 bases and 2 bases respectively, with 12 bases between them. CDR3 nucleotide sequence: TGCAGCGTTGCCCGGGGGGTAGCTGGAAACACCATATATTTT. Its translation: CSVARGVAGNTIYF.

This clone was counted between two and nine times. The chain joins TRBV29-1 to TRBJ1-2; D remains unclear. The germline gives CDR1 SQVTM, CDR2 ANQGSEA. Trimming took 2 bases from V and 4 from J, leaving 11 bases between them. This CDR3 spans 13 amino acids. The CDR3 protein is CSVEPGGFYGYTF. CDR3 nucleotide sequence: TGCAGCGTTGAACCCGGAGGGTTCTATGGCTACACCTTC.

CDR3 region: CASGLRSYNEQFF. The CDR3 region has the DNA TGTGCCAGCGGACTACGCTCCTACAATGAGCAGTTCTTC. This rearrangement joins TRBV5-8 to TRBJ2-1; D is possibly TRBD2 (6 bases). Trimming removed 7 bases from V and 0 bases from J, with 8 bases in between. From germline, CDR1 is SGHTS and CDR2 YDEGEE. The CDR3 is 13 residues long.

The CDR3 sequence is CASSVGDRVRTGELFF. In DNA, the CDR3 is TGTGCCAGCAGCGTAGGGGACAGGGTTCGGACCGGGGAGCTGTTTTTT. This rearrangement joins TRBV9 to TRBJ2-2; TRBD1 agrees at 9 bases. The germline CDR1 and CDR2 sequences are SGDLS and YYNGEE. V trimming: 0 bases; J trimming: 5 bases; junction bases outside the gene matches: 5. CDR3 size: 16 residues. The whole variable domain, filled in from reference TRBV9 and TRBJ2-2, reads DSGVTQTPKHLITATGQRVTLRCSPRSGDLSVYWYQQSLDQGLQFLIQYYNGEERAKGNILERFSAQQFPDLHSELNLSSLELGDSALYFCASSVGDRVRTGELFFGEGSRLTVL.

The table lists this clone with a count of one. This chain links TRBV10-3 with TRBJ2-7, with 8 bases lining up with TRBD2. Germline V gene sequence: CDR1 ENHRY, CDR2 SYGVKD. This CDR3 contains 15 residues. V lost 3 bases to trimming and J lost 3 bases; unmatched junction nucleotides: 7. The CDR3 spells CAISENSGMGYEQYF. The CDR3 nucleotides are TGTGCCATCAGTGAAAATAGCGGGATGGGCTACGAGCAGTACTTC.